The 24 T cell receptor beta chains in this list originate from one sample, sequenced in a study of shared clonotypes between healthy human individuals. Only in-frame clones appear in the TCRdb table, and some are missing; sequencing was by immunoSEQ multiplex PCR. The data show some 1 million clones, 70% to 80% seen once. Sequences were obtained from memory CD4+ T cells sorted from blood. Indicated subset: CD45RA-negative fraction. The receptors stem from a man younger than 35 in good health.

The CDR3 spells CAWASGGANVLTF. Written as DNA, the CDR3 is TGTGCCTGGGCCTCTGGTGGGGCCAACGTCCTGACTTTC. The rearrangement uses TRBV30 and TRBJ2-6; D gene unclear. Trimming took 5 bases from V and 3 from J, leaving 8 bases between them. Germline V lookup: CDR1 GTSNPN, CDR2 SVGIG (reference sequence). The CDR3 contains 13 residues.

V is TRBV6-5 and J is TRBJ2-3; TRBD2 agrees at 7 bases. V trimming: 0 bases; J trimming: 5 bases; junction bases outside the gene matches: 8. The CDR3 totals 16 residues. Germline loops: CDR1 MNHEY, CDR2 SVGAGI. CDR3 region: CASSYSASGGEDTQYF. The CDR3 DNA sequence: TGTGCCAGCAGTTACTCGGCTAGCGGAGGGGAAGATACGCAGTATTTT.

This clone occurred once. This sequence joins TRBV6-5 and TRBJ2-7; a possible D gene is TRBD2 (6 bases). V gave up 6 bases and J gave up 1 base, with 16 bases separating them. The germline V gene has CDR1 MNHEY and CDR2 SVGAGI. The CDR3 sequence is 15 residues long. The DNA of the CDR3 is TGTGCCAGCAGACGGGAGACAGAGGGGTCCTACGAGCAGTACTTC. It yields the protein CASRRETEGSYEQYF.

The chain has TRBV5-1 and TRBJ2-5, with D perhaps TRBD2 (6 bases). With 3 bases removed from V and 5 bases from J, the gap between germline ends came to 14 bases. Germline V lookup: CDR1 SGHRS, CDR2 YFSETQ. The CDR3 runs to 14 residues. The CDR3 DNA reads TGCGCCAGCAGCTCCGGGAGCTCGTTGGAGACCCAGTACTTC. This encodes CASSSGSSLETQYF. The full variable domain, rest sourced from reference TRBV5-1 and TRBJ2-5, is KAGVTQTPRYLIKTRGQQVTLSCSPISGHRSVSWYQQTPGQGLQFLFEYFSETQRNKGNFPGRFSGRQFSNSRSEMNVSTLELGDSALYLCASSSGSSLETQYFGPGTRLLVL.

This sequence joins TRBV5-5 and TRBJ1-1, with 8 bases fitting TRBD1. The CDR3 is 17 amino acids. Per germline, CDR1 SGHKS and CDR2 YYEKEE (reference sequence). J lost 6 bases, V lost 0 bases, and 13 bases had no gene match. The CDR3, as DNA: TGTGCCAGCAGCTTGGGCGGCAGGGGGCTGAAAGGTGCTGAAGCTTTCTTT. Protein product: CASSLGGRGLKGAEAFF.

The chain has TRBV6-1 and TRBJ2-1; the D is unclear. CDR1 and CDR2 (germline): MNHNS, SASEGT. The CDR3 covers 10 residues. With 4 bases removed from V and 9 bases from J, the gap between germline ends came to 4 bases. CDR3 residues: CASSGGEQFF. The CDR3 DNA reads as TGTGCCAGCAGTGGTGGTGAGCAGTTCTTC.

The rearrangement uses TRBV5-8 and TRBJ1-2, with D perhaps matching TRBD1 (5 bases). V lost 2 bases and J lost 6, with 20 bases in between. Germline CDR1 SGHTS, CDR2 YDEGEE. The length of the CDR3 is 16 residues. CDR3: CASSLGTAIGLDGYTF. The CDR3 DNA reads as TGTGCCAGCAGCTTAGGGACCGCGATAGGGTTGGATGGCTACACCTTC. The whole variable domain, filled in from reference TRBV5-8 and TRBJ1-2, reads EAGVTQSPTHLIKTRGQQATLRCSPISGHTSVYWYQQALGLGLQFLLWYDEGEERNRGNFPPRFSGRQFPNYSSELNVNALELEDSALYLCASSLGTAIGLDGYTFGSGTRLTVV.

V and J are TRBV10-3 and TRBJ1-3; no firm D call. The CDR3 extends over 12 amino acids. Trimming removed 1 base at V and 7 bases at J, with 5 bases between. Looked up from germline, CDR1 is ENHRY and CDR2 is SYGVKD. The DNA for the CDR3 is TGTGCCATCAGTGAGTTCGGTAACACCATATATTTT. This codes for CAISEFGNTIYF.

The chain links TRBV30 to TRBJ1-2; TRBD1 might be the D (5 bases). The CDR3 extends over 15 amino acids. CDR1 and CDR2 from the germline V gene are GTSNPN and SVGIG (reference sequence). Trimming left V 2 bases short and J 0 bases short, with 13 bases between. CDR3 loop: CAWSTGTATNYGYTF. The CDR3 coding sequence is TGTGCCTGGAGTACTGGGACCGCGACTAACTATGGCTACACCTTC.

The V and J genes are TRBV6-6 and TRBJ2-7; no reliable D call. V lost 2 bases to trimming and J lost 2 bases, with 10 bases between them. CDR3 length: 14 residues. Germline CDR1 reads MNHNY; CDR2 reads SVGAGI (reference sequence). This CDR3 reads CASSYELGTYEQYF. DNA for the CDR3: TGTGCCAGCAGTTACGAATTGGGTACCTACGAGCAGTACTTC.

CDR3 DNA sequence: TGTGCCAGCAGTGAAGCGATCAACCTACACACTGAAGCTTTCTTT. This sequence encodes CASSEAINLHTEAFF. The chain is built from TRBV6-1 and TRBJ1-1, with no clear D. CDR3 length: 15 amino acids. Germline CDR1 and CDR2: MNHNS and SASEGT. The ends were cut back, 0 bases at V and 3 bases at J, with 11 bases in the middle.

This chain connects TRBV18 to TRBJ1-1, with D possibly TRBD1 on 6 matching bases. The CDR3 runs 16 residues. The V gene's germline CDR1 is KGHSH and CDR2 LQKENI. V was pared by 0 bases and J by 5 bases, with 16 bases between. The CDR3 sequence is CASSPPNWQGSTEAFF. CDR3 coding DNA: TGTGCCAGCTCACCACCGAATTGGCAGGGGAGTACTGAAGCTTTCTTT.

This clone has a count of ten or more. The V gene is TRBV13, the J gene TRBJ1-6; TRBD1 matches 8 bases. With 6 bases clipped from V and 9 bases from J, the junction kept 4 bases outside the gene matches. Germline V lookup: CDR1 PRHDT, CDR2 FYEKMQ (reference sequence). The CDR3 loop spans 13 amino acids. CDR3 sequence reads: CASRTGAGSPLHF. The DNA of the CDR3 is TGTGCCAGCAGGACAGGGGCGGGTTCACCCCTCCACTTT.

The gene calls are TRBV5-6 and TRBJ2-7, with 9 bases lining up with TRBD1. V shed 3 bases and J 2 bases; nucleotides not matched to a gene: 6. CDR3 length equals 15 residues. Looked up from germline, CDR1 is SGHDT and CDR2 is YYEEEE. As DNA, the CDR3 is TGTGCCAGCAGCTATACAGGGGGCCCGACCTACGAGCAGTACTTC. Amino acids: CASSYTGGPTYEQYF. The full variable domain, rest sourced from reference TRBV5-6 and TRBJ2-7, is DAGVTQSPTHLIKTRGQQVTLRCSPKSGHDTVSWYQQALGQGPQFIFQYYEEEERQRGNFPDRFSGHQFPNYSSELNVNALLLGDSALYLCASSYTGGPTYEQYFGPGTRLTVT.

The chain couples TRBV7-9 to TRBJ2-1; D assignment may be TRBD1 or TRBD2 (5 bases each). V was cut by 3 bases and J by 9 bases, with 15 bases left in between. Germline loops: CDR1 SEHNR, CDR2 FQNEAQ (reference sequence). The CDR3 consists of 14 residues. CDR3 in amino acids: CASSLGRESVEQFF. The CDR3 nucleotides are TGTGCCAGCAGCTTGGGACGCGAATCGGTTGAGCAGTTCTTC. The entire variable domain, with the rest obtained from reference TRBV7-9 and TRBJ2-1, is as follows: DTGVSQNPRHKITKRGQNVTFRCDPISEHNRLYWYRQTLGQGPEFLTYFQNEAQLEKSRLLSDRFSAERPKGSFSTLEIQRTEQGDSAMYLCASSLGRESVEQFFGPGTRLTVL.

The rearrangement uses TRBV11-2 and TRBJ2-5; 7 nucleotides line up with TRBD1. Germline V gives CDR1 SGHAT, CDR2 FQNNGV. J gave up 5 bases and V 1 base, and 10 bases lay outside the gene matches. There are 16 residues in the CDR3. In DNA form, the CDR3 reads TGTGCCAGCAGCTTAGGAGGGGGCGGGTTGTGGGAGACCCAGTACTTC. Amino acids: CASSLGGGGLWETQYF. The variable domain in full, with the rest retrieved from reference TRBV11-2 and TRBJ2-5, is EAGVAQSPRYKIIEKRQSVAFWCNPISGHATLYWYQQILGQGPKLLIQFQNNGVVDDSQLPKDRFSAERLKGVDSTLKIQPAKLEDSAVYLCASSLGGGGLWETQYFGPGTRLLVL.

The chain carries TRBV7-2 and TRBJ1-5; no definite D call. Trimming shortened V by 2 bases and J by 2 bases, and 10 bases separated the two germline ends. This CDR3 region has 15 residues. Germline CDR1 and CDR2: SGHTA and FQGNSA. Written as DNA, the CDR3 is TGTGCCAGCAGCTTATTTGGTACCGGCAATCAGCCCCAGCATTTT. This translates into CASSLFGTGNQPQHF.

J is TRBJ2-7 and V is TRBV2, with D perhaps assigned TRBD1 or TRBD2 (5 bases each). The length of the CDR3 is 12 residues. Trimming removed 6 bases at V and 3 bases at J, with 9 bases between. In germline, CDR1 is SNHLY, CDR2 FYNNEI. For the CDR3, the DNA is TGTGCCAGCAGCCCGAGGGGCTACGAGCAGTACTTC. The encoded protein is CASSPRGYEQYF. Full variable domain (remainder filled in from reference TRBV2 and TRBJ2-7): EPEVTQTPSHQVTQMGQEVILRCVPISNHLYFYWYRQILGQKVEFLVSFYNNEISEKSEIFDDQFSVERPDGSNFTLKIRSTKLEDSAMYFCASSPRGYEQYFGPGTRLTVT.

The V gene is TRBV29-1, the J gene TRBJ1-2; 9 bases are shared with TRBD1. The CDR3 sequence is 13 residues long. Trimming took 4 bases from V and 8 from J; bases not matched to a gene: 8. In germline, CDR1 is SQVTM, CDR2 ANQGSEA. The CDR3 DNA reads TGCAGCGTTGGGACAGGGGCGGGTTACGGCTACACCTTC. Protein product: CSVGTGAGYGYTF.

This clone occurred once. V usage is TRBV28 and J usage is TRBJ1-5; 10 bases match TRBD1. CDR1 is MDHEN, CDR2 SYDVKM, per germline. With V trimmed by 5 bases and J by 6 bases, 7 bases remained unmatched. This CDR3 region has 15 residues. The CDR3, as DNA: TGTGCCAGCAGTATCCCGACAGGGGGCATTCAGCCCCAGCATTTT. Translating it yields CASSIPTGGIQPQHF.

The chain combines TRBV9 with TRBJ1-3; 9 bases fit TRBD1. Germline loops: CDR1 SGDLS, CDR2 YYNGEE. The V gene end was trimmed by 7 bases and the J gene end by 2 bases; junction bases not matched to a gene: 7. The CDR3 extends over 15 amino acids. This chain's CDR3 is CASGTGKAPGNTIYF. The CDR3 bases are TGTGCCAGCGGGACAGGGAAAGCCCCTGGAAACACCATATATTTT.

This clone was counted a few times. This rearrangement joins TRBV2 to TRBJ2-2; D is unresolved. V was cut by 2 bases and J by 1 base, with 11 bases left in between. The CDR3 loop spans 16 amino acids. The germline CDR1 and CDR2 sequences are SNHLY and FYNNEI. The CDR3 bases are TGTGCCAGCAGTGAACCGGACGCGTTGAACACCGGGGAGCTGTTTTTT. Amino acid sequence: CASSEPDALNTGELFF.

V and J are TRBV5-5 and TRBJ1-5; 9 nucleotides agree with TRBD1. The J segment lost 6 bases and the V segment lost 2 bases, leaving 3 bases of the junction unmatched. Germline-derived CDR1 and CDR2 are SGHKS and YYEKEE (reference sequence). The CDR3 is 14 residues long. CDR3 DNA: TGTGCCAGCAGCTTAGGGACAGGGACTCAGCCCCAGCATTTT. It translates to CASSLGTGTQPQHF.

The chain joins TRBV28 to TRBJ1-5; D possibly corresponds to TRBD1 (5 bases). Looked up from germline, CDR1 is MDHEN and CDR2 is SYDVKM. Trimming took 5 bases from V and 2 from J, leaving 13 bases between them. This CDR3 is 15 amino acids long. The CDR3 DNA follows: TGTGCCAGCAGTGGAGGGGTGTCGGGCAATCAGCCCCAGCATTTT. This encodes CASSGGVSGNQPQHF.